What follows is one TCR beta chain and its context. The record originates from a study of patients and donors after allogeneic stem cell transplantation. CDR1 and CDR2 from the germline V gene are LGHDT and YNNKEL (reference sequence). Losses at the gene ends were 0 bases for V and 3 bases for J; bases not matched to a gene: 10. The CDR3 totals 17 residues. In TCRdb, the RT-PCR reads were re-called with MiXCR into one record per CDR3 protein. The sample lists about 200,000 distinct CDR3 sequences, less than 45% occurring once. Sequenced sample: blood, either unsorted or a sorted T cell fraction (not recorded which). The sequence was obtained from a human donor who was either an allogeneic HSCT recipient or a stem cell or donor lymphocyte infusion donor (not recorded which). It is not recorded whose cells these are; they may come from a transplant donor. The chain couples TRBV3-1 to TRBJ1-1, with 7 bases fitting TRBD1. The CDR3 coding sequence is TGTGCCAGCAGCCAAGAAGGAGGGACAGCTGAACACACTGAAGCTTTCTTT. This translates into CASSQEGGTAEHTEAFF.